This TCR beta chain was profiled in a study of blood T cell repertoires in COVID-19. The V gene's germline CDR1 is KGHDR and CDR2 SFDVKD. The V and J ends lost 4 bases and 0 bases respectively, with 20 bases between them. This CDR3 has 18 amino acids. Generated by immunoSEQ multiplex PCR, the TCRdb table keeps only in-frame clones and is missing some. The sample shows about 260,000 clones, around 87% of them seen only once. The sequenced sample consisted of peripheral blood. This clonotype originated in a woman aged 60-75 years with COVID-19, enrolled during active disease. The chain joins TRBV24-1 to TRBJ1-1; D gene uncertain. Written as DNA, the CDR3 is TGTGCCACCAGTGACCGGCGGGAGGCAAGGGCATTGAACACTGAAGCTTTCTTT. It yields the protein CATSDRREARALNTEAFF.